Listed here is a single TCR beta chain. Its antigen is unknown. The data are from a study of blood T cells in healthy people across ages. Broader study findings: In long-lived donors, naive CD4+ cell counts and diversity exceeded those of aged donors.

A second PCR, run for roughly 7 to 11 cycles, used a sample-barcoded 5' primer plus a J-beta primer mix. All cDNA molecules were each tagged by a template-switch adaptor with 12 random nucleotides. Via MiXCR, TCRdb re-called the 5' RACE reads, giving one row per CDR3 protein. The sample consists of about 730,000 distinct CDR3 sequences, 43% of them appearing once. This CDR3 has 16 amino acids. The V gene lost 5 bases and the J gene lost 1 base, with 17 bases spanning the gap. The germline V gene encodes CDR1 KGHSH and CDR2 LQKENI. Material for sequencing was blood. This TCR derives from a woman aged 60-75 years in good health. The rearrangement joins TRBV18 to TRBJ1-1; a possible D gene is TRBD1 (6 bases). Here the CDR3 DNA reads TGTGCCAGCTCAACCTGGACAGTTGGGGGGAACACTGAAGCTTTCTTT. The encoded protein is CASSTWTVGGNTEAFF.